The 14 T cell receptor beta chains in this list originate from one sample, sequenced in a study of Graves' ophthalmopathy and Graves' hyperthyroidism. Amplification from RNA transcripts yielded the TCR beta CDR3 regions. Scientists carried out first-round RT-PCR using HTBI primers and then a second-round multiplex PCR. TCRdb ran MiXCR on the multiplex PCR reads and lists one entry per CDR3 protein. The table records 660,000 or so distinct CDR3 sequences, 35% to 50% of them present only once. The sequencing input was peripheral blood. The receptors were sampled from an adult man with Graves' ophthalmopathy.

The rearrangement uses TRBV10-3 and TRBJ2-1; no clear D. Trimming removed 4 bases at V and 6 bases at J, with 7 bases between. In germline, CDR1 is ENHRY, CDR2 SYGVKD. This CDR3 region has 12 residues. This CDR3 reads CAISGSSNEQFF. In DNA form, the CDR3 reads TGTGCCATCAGTGGCTCGAGCAATGAGCAGTTCTTC.

The chain couples TRBV19 to TRBJ2-7; 7 nucleotides align to TRBD1. Trimming removed 5 bases from V and 0 bases from J; junction bases left unmatched: 7. This CDR3 spans 15 amino acids. Germline V gives CDR1 LNHDA, CDR2 SQIVND (reference sequence). The CDR3 DNA reads TGTGCCAGTAGTGAACAGGGGACAGCCTCCTACGAGCAGTACTTC. It yields the protein CASSEQGTASYEQYF.

The rearrangement uses TRBV7-6 and TRBJ2-2; 9 bases are a match to TRBD1. Germline-derived CDR1 and CDR2 are SGHVS and FNYEAQ. The trim removed 3 bases at V and 5 bases at J, leaving 19 bases unmatched. This CDR3 region has 20 residues. The CDR3 here is CASSFSALTGQGDRTGELFF. The CDR3 coding sequence is TGTGCCAGCAGCTTCTCCGCCCTTACGGGACAGGGCGATAGGACCGGGGAGCTGTTTTTT.

The rearrangement uses TRBV20-1 and TRBJ2-7; 8 bases align to TRBD1. Per germline, CDR1 DFQATT and CDR2 SNEGSKA (reference sequence). J gave up 7 bases and V 6 bases, and 11 bases lay outside the gene matches. The length of the CDR3 is 13 residues. The CDR3 DNA is TGCAGTGCCAGCAGTCCAGGGGGCGGTGAGCAGTACTTC. This sequence encodes CSASSPGGGEQYF.

This clonotype was counted between two and nine times. The chain links TRBV4-1 to TRBJ1-1; possible D gene TRBD1, 5 bases. The germline V gene has CDR1 MGHRA and CDR2 YSYEKL. This CDR3 is 15 amino acids long. V shed 0 bases and J shed 3 bases, with 11 bases lying between them. CDR3 region: CASSQDYGGDTEAFF. The DNA of the CDR3 is TGCGCCAGCAGCCAAGATTACGGGGGTGACACTGAAGCTTTCTTT.

The chain joins TRBV9 to TRBJ2-7; D gene uncertain. The CDR3 is 15 residues long. Germline CDR1 is SGDLS and CDR2 is YYNGEE. Trimming took off 7 bases at V and 0 bases at J, with 17 bases between the two ends. For the CDR3, the DNA is TGTGCCAGCTCCCCCCCTAGTTCGAGCTCCTACGAGCAGTACTTC. The encoded protein is CASSPPSSSSYEQYF.

The sample holds many counts of this clonotype. J is TRBJ1-4 and V is TRBV11-2; no reliable D call. Germline lookup yields CDR1 SGHAT and CDR2 FQNNGV. This CDR3 contains 12 residues. The V end lost 7 bases, the J end lost 5 bases, and 8 bases lay between the germline ends. The CDR3 is CASIGPNEKLFF. The CDR3, as DNA: TGTGCCAGCATTGGACCAAATGAAAAACTGTTTTTT.

The V gene is TRBV11-1, the J gene TRBJ1-4, with D unclear. Germline CDR1 is SGHAT and CDR2 is FQDESV (reference sequence). The length of the CDR3 is 13 residues. V was trimmed by 3 bases and J by 6 bases, leaving 8 bases between them. The CDR3 sequence is CASSFGEDEKLFF. The CDR3 bases are TGTGCCAGCAGCTTTGGAGAGGATGAAAAACTGTTTTTT.

This clonotype has at least ten counts. V usage is TRBV24-1 and J usage is TRBJ2-2, with TRBD1 matching 9 bases. CDR1 and CDR2 from the germline V gene are KGHDR and SFDVKD. The V and J ends lost 3 bases and 3 bases, in that order; junction bases with no gene match: 10. This CDR3 is 18 amino acids long. DNA of the CDR3: TGTGCCACCAGTGATGCCCCACAGGGGGCTCCGTACACCGGGGAGCTGTTTTTT. As protein: CATSDAPQGAPYTGELFF.

This clonotype came up once. This chain links TRBV7-6 with TRBJ2-2; the D gene is possibly TRBD2 (5 bases). CDR1 is SGHVS and CDR2 is FNYEAQ in the germline V gene. The CDR3 has 12 residues. V gave up 11 bases and J gave up 3 bases, with 10 bases separating them. CDR3 DNA: TGTGCCTGGAACGGGGACACCGGGGAGCTGTTTTTT. Its protein is CAWNGDTGELFF.

This clonotype was detected many times. V and J are TRBV6-1 and TRBJ2-7, with a possible D match to TRBD2 (6 bases). This CDR3 is built from 14 residues. V was pared by 3 bases and J by 4 bases, with 13 bases between. Per germline, CDR1 MNHNS and CDR2 SASEGT. This CDR3 is CASSDQPGRYEQYF. CDR3 nucleotide sequence: TGTGCCAGCAGTGACCAGCCAGGGAGGTACGAGCAGTACTTC.

This clonotype was seen a handful of times. The chain links TRBV9 to TRBJ1-1, with 9 bases matching TRBD1. CDR1 and CDR2 from the germline V gene are SGDLS and YYNGEE. CDR3 size: 15 residues. Trimming took 4 bases from V and 11 from J; bases not matched to a gene: 15. The CDR3 region is CASSPTGGLGQSAFF. The CDR3 bases are TGTGCCAGCAGCCCAACAGGGGGCCTGGGGCAATCGGCTTTCTTT.

This clonotype was found a few times. This chain joins TRBV4-1 and TRBJ1-4; D possibly corresponds to TRBD1 (6 bases). V lost 4 bases and J lost 0, with 12 bases in between. The CDR3 spans 16 residues. Germline lookup yields CDR1 MGHRA and CDR2 YSYEKL. CDR3 region: CASSLRQVATNEKLFF. The CDR3 region has the DNA TGCGCCAGCAGCCTCCGACAGGTTGCAACTAATGAAAAACTGTTTTTT.

This clonotype was found a few times. The chain links TRBV12-3 or TRBV12-4 to TRBJ2-7; the match to TRBD1 covers 12 bases. The CDR3 has 15 residues. J was trimmed by 5 bases and V by 3 bases; bases with no gene match: 5. The CDR3 protein is CASSFGGQGADEQYF. DNA of the CDR3: TGTGCCAGCAGTTTCGGGGGACAGGGGGCTGACGAGCAGTACTTC.